The TCR beta chain under discussion was sequenced for a study of blood T cell repertoires in COVID-19. Study-wide background: The United States, Italy and Spain supplied acute and convalescent COVID-19 samples. Sources were T cells, B-cell-depleted T cells, or PBMCs; the material itself was cDNA or gDNA.

A single count supports this clone. Seattle patients were enrolled while actively infected and followed longitudinally. CDR1 SGHRS and CDR2 YFSETQ come from the germline V gene. With V trimmed by 2 bases and J by 8 bases, 8 bases remained unmatched. The CDR3 length is 15 residues. As processed by the authors: Reference gene primers were amplified, and this amplification served to estimate nucleated cell counts. Generated by immunoSEQ multiplex PCR, the TCRdb table keeps only in-frame clones and is missing some. D and trimming come from the DNA, and the V and J calls and clone size come from that table. The table shows under 80,000 clones, with around 74% occurring only once.

The TCR sequence derives from a man aged 55 to 70 with COVID-19, enrolled during active disease. The specimen was peripheral blood. The genes are TRBV5-1 and TRBJ2-1, with 9 bases lining up with TRBD1. The CDR3 reads CASSFTGTGLDEQFF. CDR3 DNA: TGCGCCAGCAGCTTTACCGGGACAGGGTTGGATGAGCAGTTCTTC.